These T cell receptor beta chains were read from a single sample in a study of cytotoxic CD8 clonotypes in ibrutinib-treated CLL. The method was immunoSEQ multiplex PCR; TCRdb's version includes in-frame clones alone and lacks a portion of them. The sample includes around 50,000 clones, 56% of them seen just once. Sequencing was performed on PBMCs, taken after 24 months of ibrutinib treatment. Every receptor here comes from a human donor with chronic lymphocytic leukemia. The CDR3 runs from the conserved cysteine through the conserved F or W. A D gene is named only where the DNA matches it firmly. Where a row states a size, it is once, few, many or the class of an expanded clone; other rows omit it.

TRBV5-1	TRBJ1-1	-	-	CASTPKGDTEAFF	TGCGCCAGCACCCCCAAGGGGGACACTGAAGCTTTCTTT
TRBV29-1	TRBJ2-7	-	-	CSVSPGKNEQYF	TGCAGCGTCTCTCCGGGAAAAAACGAGCAGTACTTC
TRBV6-5	TRBJ1-1	-	TRBD1	CASRAGQANTEAFF	TGTGCCAGCCGGGCCGGACAGGCTAACACTGAAGCTTTCTTT
TRBV27	TRBJ2-1	-	-	CASSSLRAAGSNEQFF	TGTGCCAGCAGTTCCCTTAGGGCGGCGGGCAGCAATGAGCAGTTCTTC
TRBV2	TRBJ2-7	-	-	CASRGGQSYEQYF	TGTGCCAGCAGGGGCGGTCAATCCTACGAGCAGTACTTC
TRBV28	TRBJ2-7	-	TRBD2	CASSSPWPSGGRSSYEQYF	TGTGCCAGCAGTTCACCATGGCCTAGCGGGGGTCGAAGCTCCTACGAGCAGTACTTC
TRBV6-1	TRBJ1-5	-	-	CASSEDPNRPQHF	TGTGCCAGCAGTGAGGACCCGAATCGGCCCCAGCATTTT
TRBV10-2	TRBJ1-1	-	TRBD1	CASSETGTGIGVTEAFF	TGCGCCAGCAGTGAGACCGGGACAGGGATTGGGGTCACTGAAGCTTTCTTT
TRBV5-6	TRBJ1-2	many	-	CASSLPDLGLYGYTF	TGTGCCAGCAGCTTGCCCGATCTTGGTTTATATGGCTACACCTTC
TRBV19	TRBJ1-6	-	-	CATQWGARNSPLHF	TGTGCCACCCAATGGGGGGCGCGGAATTCACCCCTCCACTTT
TRBV15	TRBJ2-7	-	-	CATSRDPLAQYEQYF	TGTGCCACCAGCAGAGATCCACTAGCACAATACGAGCAGTACTTC
TRBV27	TRBJ1-2	-	TRBD1	CASSGQGASGYTF	TGTGCCAGCAGTGGACAGGGGGCGAGTGGCTACACCTTC
TRBV10-3	TRBJ2-5	-	-	CAISESTASREETQYF	TGTGCCATCAGTGAGTCGACGGCCTCACGGGAGGAGACCCAGTACTTC